These 30 T cell receptor beta chains came from one sample sequenced in a study of beta chain features in type 1 diabetes (dated by TCRdb to between 2017 and 2018). General study outcomes and caveats: Type 1 diabetes patients showed a moderate but significant shortening of TCRB CDR3 length in all four CD4+ subsets.

Their antigens are not known. Library preparation used the immunoSEQ multiplex PCR assay. The entire amount of isolated RNA was reverse transcribed using the High Capacity cDNA Reverse Transcription Kit, so the sequenced TCRB transcripts were expressed ones. TCRdb obtained this table from immuneACCESS and retained in-frame rearrangements with V and J assigned. These tables miss some clones; where compared with another copy, unresolved V genes account for less than half of the shortfall, and the remainder is unexplained. The sample table lists some 660,000 clones, over 11% of them with a count of one. 0.035% to 0.04% of the sample is held by the ten biggest clonotypes. Sequenced sample: naive CD4+ T cells from blood. Read against the paper, the sample's cell subset or site label means: true naive CD4+ T cells. These TCRs come from a man between 18 and 35 years old with type 1 diabetes.

This clone was seen only a few times. This sample also contains other DNA sequences that code for the same CDR3. This chain connects TRBV7-9 to TRBJ2-7, with 10 bases that match TRBD1. This CDR3 has 14 residues. Trimming at V came to 4 bases and at J to 3 bases, leaving 3 bases not matched to a gene. CDR1 and CDR2 from the germline V gene are SEHNR and FQNEAQ (reference sequence). The CDR3 loop reads CASSSGTGDYEQYF. The CDR3 region has the DNA TGTGCCAGCAGCTCCGGGACAGGGGACTACGAGCAGTACTTC.

This clone appeared a few times. The V and J genes are TRBV9 and TRBJ2-7, with 10 bases aligning to TRBD1. Germline-derived CDR1 and CDR2 are SGDLS and YYNGEE. This CDR3 has 14 amino acids. The trim removed 3 bases at V and 4 bases at J, leaving 4 bases unmatched. CDR3 sequence reads: CASSATGGLYEQYF. CDR3 nucleotide sequence: TGTGCCAGCAGCGCGACAGGGGGCTTGTACGAGCAGTACTTC.

The chain recombines TRBV28 with TRBJ2-6; 7 bases line up with TRBD2. V lost 8 bases and J lost 1; bases outside the gene matches: 11. CDR1 and CDR2 from the germline V gene are MDHEN and SYDVKM. The CDR3 consists of 17 residues. The CDR3 DNA is TGTGCCAGCGGAGGCGGGAGTGACTGGTCTGGGGCCAACGTCCTGACTTTC. Translated: CASGGGSDWSGANVLTF.

A few counts support this clone. The rearrangement joins TRBV27 to TRBJ2-4; D is ambiguous. CDR3 length: 14 amino acids. V lost 1 base and J 7 bases, leaving 11 bases between the germline ends. The germline gives CDR1 MNHEY, CDR2 SMNVEV (reference sequence). The CDR3 region is CASSLWLGSNIQYF. The CDR3 DNA follows: TGTGCCAGCAGTTTATGGCTAGGCAGCAACATTCAGTACTTC.

The CDR3 DNA is TGTGCCAGCAGCTTGGGGCCAGCGAACGTAAACTATGGCTACACCTTC. Translation gives CASSLGPANVNYGYTF. The genes are TRBV5-6 and TRBJ1-2; no clear D. Trimming stripped 0 bases from V and 2 bases from J, with 14 bases between. Germline V lookup: CDR1 SGHDT, CDR2 YYEEEE. The CDR3 contains 16 residues.

The J gene is TRBJ1-4, the V gene TRBV4-3, with D possibly TRBD1 on 5 matching bases. Trimming removed 4 bases from V and 0 bases from J, with 9 bases in between. The length of the CDR3 is 15 residues. In germline, CDR1 is LGHNA, CDR2 YSLEER. CDR3 loop: CASSPQVATNEKLFF. CDR3 coding DNA: TGCGCCAGCAGCCCACAGGTGGCAACTAATGAAAAACTGTTTTTT.

The chain combines TRBV7-2 with TRBJ2-3; no clear D. Trimming stripped 2 bases from V and 5 bases from J, with 8 bases between. This CDR3 has 13 residues. Germline lookup yields CDR1 SGHTA and CDR2 FQGNSA. CDR3 sequence: CASSLRLLDTQYF. DNA of the CDR3: TGTGCCAGCAGCTTACGGCTACTAGATACGCAGTATTTT. Full variable domain (outside the CDR3, taken from reference TRBV7-2 and TRBJ2-3): GAGVSQSPSNKVTEKGKDVELRCDPISGHTALYWYRQSLGQGLEFLIYFQGNSAPDKSGLPSDRFSAERTGGSVSTLTIQRTQQEDSAVYLCASSLRLLDTQYFGPGTRLTVL.

The genes are TRBV7-2 and TRBJ1-3, with TRBD1 matching over 7 bases. CDR3 length: 16 residues. In germline, CDR1 is SGHTA, CDR2 FQGNSA. J was trimmed by 2 bases and V by 5 bases; bases with no gene match: 9. Here the CDR3 DNA reads TGTGCCAGCAGCGAAAGACAGGGAGCTACTGGAAACACCATATATTTT. Translation: CASSERQGATGNTIYF.

The V call is TRBV11-3, the J call TRBJ2-3; 7 nucleotides match TRBD2. CDR3 size: 15 residues. CDR1 is SGHNT and CDR2 is YENEEA in the germline V gene. Germline trimming cut 3 bases from V and 0 bases from J; bases unmatched to any gene: 3. This chain's CDR3 is CASSFGLGSTDTQYF. The CDR3 DNA follows: TGTGCCAGCAGCTTCGGACTAGGGAGCACAGATACGCAGTATTTT.

CDR3 sequence: CASSQRGEAFF. DNA of the CDR3: TGTGCCAGCAGCCAACGCGGAGAAGCTTTCTTT. The chain joins TRBV9 to TRBJ1-1; D gene uncertain. The CDR3 is 11 residues long. The germline V gene encodes CDR1 SGDLS and CDR2 YYNGEE. The germline V and J ends were trimmed by 4 bases and 8 bases, with 9 bases remaining between them.

This clone showed up just a few times. The rearrangement uses TRBV7-2 and TRBJ2-1; 9 bases are a match to TRBD1. Germline V gene lookup returns CDR1 SGHTA and CDR2 FQGNSA. The CDR3 is 15 residues long. V shed 2 bases, J shed 6 bases, and the junction held 5 bases outside the gene matches. CDR3 nucleotides: TGTGCCAGCAGCTTATCGGGACAGGGAATCAATGAGCAGTTCTTC. Protein product: CASSLSGQGINEQFF.

This clone was seen more than once but under ten times. V is TRBV25-1 and J is TRBJ2-1; D uncertain. The length of the CDR3 is 16 residues. Trimming left V 4 bases short and J 3 bases short, with 16 bases between. Per the germline V gene, CDR1 is MGHDK and CDR2 is SYGVNS. The CDR3 bases are TGTGCCAGCAGTGGCTCCTCGGCGGCCTACTACAATGAGCAGTTCTTC. Protein: CASSGSSAAYYNEQFF.

In its sample, this clone was seen a few times. The chain joins TRBV4-1 to TRBJ2-1; 7 positions match TRBD1. The CDR3 runs 16 residues. Germline loops: CDR1 MGHRA, CDR2 YSYEKL. Trimming cost V 1 base and J 2 bases; bases outside gene matches: 5. The CDR3 DNA follows: TGCGCCAGCAGCCAAGGGACAACAGGGGCCTACAATGAGCAGTTCTTC. Encoded protein: CASSQGTTGAYNEQFF.

A single count supports this clone. The chain couples TRBV25-1 to TRBJ2-1, with 16 positions matching TRBD2. Germline CDR1 and CDR2: MGHDK and SYGVNS. The CDR3 is made up of 17 amino acids. V lost 0 bases, J lost 15 bases, and 11 bases stayed unmatched. Here the CDR3 DNA reads TGTGCCAGCAGTGAATACTCCACCGGGACTAGCGGGGGGGCTTTGTTCTTC. Translation: CASSEYSTGTSGGALFF.

Only a few counts were recorded for this clone. The chain combines TRBV30 with TRBJ1-1; D ambiguous. This CDR3 is 14 amino acids long. Trimming shortened V by 0 bases and J by 5 bases, and 13 bases separated the two germline ends. Germline values: CDR1 GTSNPN, CDR2 SVGIG (reference sequence). The CDR3 here is CAWSVAPARTEAFF. The CDR3 coding sequence is TGTGCCTGGAGTGTAGCCCCTGCGAGGACTGAAGCTTTCTTT.

J is TRBJ2-7 and V is TRBV6-5; 9 nucleotides match TRBD1. Germline trimming cut 8 bases from V and 10 bases from J; bases unmatched to any gene: 12. CDR3 size: 13 residues. The V gene's germline CDR1 is MNHEY and CDR2 SVGAGI. CDR3 sequence reads: CASGTGITLSQYF. CDR3 in DNA: TGTGCCAGCGGGACAGGGATCACCCTATCACAGTACTTC.

This clone was detected a few times. This chain joins TRBV10-3 and TRBJ2-7; TRBD1 matches at 8 bases. After removal of 4 bases from V and 5 bases from J, the junction contained 4 bases not matched to a gene. This CDR3 has 13 residues. Germline CDR1 ENHRY, CDR2 SYGVKD. Here the CDR3 reads CAISGTGSNEQYF. The DNA of the CDR3 is TGTGCCATCAGTGGGACAGGGTCGAACGAGCAGTACTTC.

V is TRBV5-1 and J is TRBJ1-1; TRBD1 matches 9 bases. CDR3 length: 14 amino acids. Losses at the gene ends were 2 bases for V and 4 bases for J; bases not matched to a gene: 3. Germline V lookup: CDR1 SGHRS, CDR2 YFSETQ. In DNA, the CDR3 is TGCGCCAGCAGCTTCGGGACAGGGAGCACTGAAGCTTTCTTT. Its protein product is CASSFGTGSTEAFF.

The rearrangement joins TRBV10-3 to TRBJ1-5; 7 positions agree with TRBD1. With 2 bases clipped from V and 7 bases from J, the junction kept 5 bases outside the gene matches. This CDR3 spans 14 amino acids. CDR1 and CDR2 (germline): ENHRY, SYGVKD. In nucleotides, the CDR3 is TGTGCCATCAGTGAGCTAGGGGGCGGCCAGCCCCAGCATTTT. It encodes CAISELGGGQPQHF.

This chain uses TRBV5-1 with TRBJ1-2; D ambiguous. The CDR3 runs to 13 residues. V was clipped by 0 bases and J by 5 bases, with 8 bases between them. CDR1 SGHRS and CDR2 YFSETQ come from the germline V gene. CDR3 protein: CASSLAARYGYTF. CDR3 nucleotide sequence: TGCGCCAGCAGCTTGGCGGCACGTTATGGCTACACCTTC. Using reference TRBV5-1 and TRBJ1-2 for the parts outside the CDR3, the full variable domain is KAGVTQTPRYLIKTRGQQVTLSCSPISGHRSVSWYQQTPGQGLQFLFEYFSETQRNKGNFPGRFSGRQFSNSRSEMNVSTLELGDSALYLCASSLAARYGYTFGSGTRLTVV.

The J gene is TRBJ2-3, the V gene TRBV29-1; the D gene is possibly TRBD2 (5 bases). Per the germline V gene, CDR1 is SQVTM and CDR2 is ANQGSEA. CDR3 size: 13 residues. V was pared by 7 bases and J by 0 bases, with 11 bases between. Here the CDR3 DNA reads TGCAGCGCGAGCGGCCCTAGCACAGATACGCAGTATTTT. This gives the protein CSASGPSTDTQYF.

The CDR3 DNA reads TGTGCCAGCAGTGAGTTCCAGGAGCAGTTCTTC. Translation gives CASSEFQEQFF. V is TRBV2 and J is TRBJ2-1; D gene uncertain. The CDR3 is made up of 11 amino acids. Trimming pared 3 bases from V and 10 bases from J, leaving 7 bases between. CDR1 and CDR2 (germline): SNHLY, FYNNEI.

V gene TRBV18 combines with J gene TRBJ2-7; 7 nucleotides align to TRBD1. CDR1 is KGHSH, CDR2 LQKENI, per germline. There are 15 residues in the CDR3. Trimming cost V 2 bases and J 7 bases; bases outside gene matches: 11. CDR3 region: CASSPYRGRAGEQYF. The CDR3 DNA reads TGTGCCAGCTCACCATACAGGGGAAGGGCCGGGGAGCAGTACTTC.

This chain links TRBV18 with TRBJ1-1; D may be TRBD1 (5 bases). Germline values: CDR1 KGHSH, CDR2 LQKENI. The CDR3 has 16 amino acids. Trimming cost V 1 base and J 0 bases, with 12 bases left between them. CDR3 DNA: TGTGCCAGCTCACCACGGTCAGGGATACTGAACACTGAAGCTTTCTTT. It translates to CASSPRSGILNTEAFF.

This clone has just a few counts. The rearrangement uses TRBV6-1 and TRBJ2-3; D perhaps matches TRBD1 (6 bases). CDR1 and CDR2 from the germline V gene are MNHNS and SASEGT. V was shortened by 3 bases and J by 2 bases, with 12 bases between the two germline ends. The CDR3 has 15 residues. The CDR3 loop reads CASSDRDTNTDTQYF. The CDR3 nucleotides read TGTGCCAGCAGTGACCGGGACACTAACACAGATACGCAGTATTTT.

V gene TRBV5-6 combines with J gene TRBJ2-1; the match to TRBD1 covers 9 bases. In germline, CDR1 is SGHDT, CDR2 YYEEEE. CDR3 length: 14 residues. J lost 10 bases, V lost 4 bases, and 9 bases had no gene match. The CDR3 spells CASSRMGQGREQFF. The CDR3 coding sequence is TGTGCCAGCAGCCGTATGGGACAGGGAAGAGAGCAGTTCTTC.

This clone has only a few counts. Other nucleotide sequences from this sample produce the same CDR3. The chain joins TRBV30 to TRBJ2-5, with D unresolved. CDR1 and CDR2 (germline): GTSNPN, SVGIG (reference sequence). This CDR3 spans 13 amino acids. V lost 2 bases and J lost 1, with 8 bases in between. The CDR3, as DNA: TGTGCCTGGAGTCGGCTCCTCCAAGAGACCCAGTACTTC. Protein product: CAWSRLLQETQYF.

As to this clone: The sample holds other DNA sequences that translate to the same CDR3. The chain links TRBV29-1 to TRBJ1-5; the D is unclear. The ends were cut back, 6 bases at V and 2 bases at J, with 11 bases in the middle. Germline V gene lookup returns CDR1 SQVTM and CDR2 ANQGSEA. The CDR3 extends over 13 amino acids. The CDR3 nucleotides are TGCAGCGTAACCTTAAGGGGCAATCAGCCCCAGCATTTT. This translates into CSVTLRGNQPQHF.

This chain uses TRBV25-1 with TRBJ2-7, with 8 positions matching TRBD1. Germline CDR1 is MGHDK and CDR2 is SYGVNS. The CDR3 is made up of 16 amino acids. V lost 1 base to trimming and J lost 4 bases; unmatched junction nucleotides: 9. Here the CDR3 reads CASSESGSGGVYEQYF. CDR3 coding DNA: TGTGCCAGCAGTGAATCTGGGTCAGGGGGCGTGTACGAGCAGTACTTC.

A few counts support this clone. The CDR3 is CASSLKGGYEQYF. As DNA, the CDR3 is TGTGCCAGCAGCTTAAAAGGGGGGTACGAGCAGTACTTC. The genes are TRBV7-2 and TRBJ2-7; either TRBD1 or TRBD2 may supply D (6 bases each). The CDR3 loop spans 13 amino acids. V shed 2 bases and J shed 4 bases, with 9 bases lying between them. Germline V lookup: CDR1 SGHTA, CDR2 FQGNSA.